These T cell receptor beta chains were read from a single sample in a study of shared clonotypes between healthy human individuals. TCRdb keeps only in-frame clones here, not all; method: immunoSEQ multiplex PCR. The data show around 700,000 clones, under 95% seen once. Sequenced sample: naive CD8+ T cells sorted from blood. Receptors originate from a man aged 30-40 years in good health. Both conserved end residues are part of each CDR3. A D gene is named only where the DNA matches it firmly. Clone size is given for some rows only: seen once, a few or many times, or a class if the clone is expanded.

TRBV10-3,TRBD1,TRBJ1-1,NA,CAISEVDRGHGEAFF,TGTGCCATCAGTGAGGTAGACAGGGGGCACGGTGAAGCTTTCTTT
TRBV27,TRBD1,TRBJ2-7,NA,CATRTGSSYEQYF,TGTGCCACCCGGACAGGGAGCTCCTACGAGCAGTACTTC
TRBV4-3,NA,TRBJ2-5,NA,CASSQDLGPRKETQYF,TGCGCCAGCAGCCAAGATCTGGGACCGCGGAAAGAGACCCAGTACTTC
TRBV19,TRBD2,TRBJ2-7,NA,CASSDYTSGGYEQYF,TGTGCCAGCTCCGATTATACTAGCGGAGGTTACGAGCAGTACTTC
TRBV29-1,TRBD1,TRBJ1-2,NA,CSVADREDYGYTF,TGCAGCGTGGCGGACAGGGAGGACTATGGCTACACCTTC
TRBV11-3,TRBD1,TRBJ1-2,NA,CASSLDRAGGSDYGYTF,TGTGCCAGCAGCTTAGATCGGGCAGGGGGCTCAGACTATGGCTACACCTTC
TRBV2,TRBD2,TRBJ2-1,once,CASTRGTSGNVSYNEQFF,TGTGCCAGCACTCGCGGGACTAGCGGGAATGTATCCTACAATGAGCAGTTCTTC
TRBV12-5,NA,TRBJ2-3,NA,CASGLRGAPRPDTQYF,TGTGCTAGTGGCCTCCGGGGTGCCCCCCGACCAGATACGCAGTATTTT
TRBV5-6,NA,TRBJ2-7,NA,CASSLSLAINEQYF,TGTGCCAGCAGCTTGAGTTTAGCAATCAACGAGCAGTACTTC
TRBV2,NA,TRBJ1-2,NA,CASLFYGYTF,TGTGCCAGCCTGTTCTATGGCTACACCTTC
TRBV7-8,NA,TRBJ1-2,NA,CASSLDRLGSDGYTF,TGTGCCAGCAGCTTAGATAGGCTGGGATCCGATGGCTACACCTTC
TRBV28,NA,TRBJ2-7,few,CASQGIDYEQYF,TGTGCCAGTCAGGGGATTGACTACGAGCAGTACTTC
TRBV19,NA,TRBJ2-1,NA,CASSIEASSYNEQFF,TGTGCCAGTAGTATCGAGGCCTCCTCCTACAATGAGCAGTTCTTC
TRBV25-1,NA,TRBJ2-1,once,CASSEFNGGQHNEQFF,TGTGCCAGCAGTGAATTCAATGGGGGACAACATAATGAGCAGTTCTTC
TRBV2,TRBD1,TRBJ1-1,NA,CASSEDRGQAWPLGAFF,TGTGCCAGCAGTGAAGACAGGGGGCAGGCTTGGCCCCTGGGGGCTTTCTTT
TRBV9,NA,TRBJ2-1,NA,CASSGPRNEQFF,TGTGCCAGCAGCGGCCCGAGGAATGAGCAGTTCTTC
TRBV7-9,NA,TRBJ1-1,NA,CASSYSGNEAFF,TGTGCCAGCAGCTATAGCGGGAATGAAGCTTTCTTT
TRBV5-6,NA,TRBJ1-1,NA,CASSLAGGLTSLPEAFF,TGTGCCAGCAGCTTGGCCGGGGGGCTCACGAGCTTGCCTGAAGCTTTCTTT
TRBV10-3,TRBD1,TRBJ1-5,once,CAISESLGWDRQSNQPQHF,TGTGCCATCAGTGAGTCGCTTGGGTGGGACAGGCAGTCTAATCAGCCCCAGCATTTT
TRBV30,TRBD2,TRBJ2-1,once,CAWSEWGLTSSNSEQFF,TGTGCCTGGAGTGAGTGGGGCCTGACTAGCTCTAACTCCGAGCAGTTCTTC
TRBV21-1,NA,TRBJ2-7,NA,CASSKALAERYEQYF,TGTGCCAGCAGCAAAGCCCTAGCGGAGAGGTACGAGCAGTACTTC
TRBV2,TRBD1,TRBJ2-5,NA,CASRGGRETQYF,TGTGCCAGCAGAGGGGGCCGGGAGACCCAGTACTTC
TRBV2,TRBD2,TRBJ2-3,NA,CASNGLVSADTQYF,TGTGCCAGCAACGGACTAGTTTCCGCAGATACGCAGTATTTT
TRBV2,TRBD2,TRBJ2-7,few,CANTGGNSYEQYF,TGTGCCAACACGGGAGGGAACTCCTACGAGCAGTACTTC
TRBV4-3,NA,TRBJ2-1,NA,CASSQQHISAGTYNEQFF,TGCGCCAGCAGCCAACAACACATTTCGGCGGGGACCTACAATGAGCAGTTCTTC
TRBV5-5,TRBD1,TRBJ1-4,NA,CASSPTGVNEKLFF,TGTGCCAGCAGCCCGACAGGGGTGAATGAAAAACTGTTTTTT
TRBV30,TRBD2,TRBJ2-1,NA,CAWSGLAGGGGEQFF,TGTGCCTGGAGCGGACTAGCGGGAGGCGGGGGTGAGCAGTTCTTC
TRBV28,TRBD2,TRBJ2-7,NA,CASSLTGTSGAYEQYF,TGTGCCAGCAGTTTAACCGGGACTAGCGGCGCCTACGAGCAGTACTTC
TRBV7-8,NA,TRBJ2-1,NA,CASSQGPPGESYNEQFF,TGTGCCAGCAGCCAGGGACCTCCGGGGGAGTCCTACAATGAGCAGTTCTTC
TRBV7-9,NA,TRBJ2-7,NA,CASSLALADYEQYF,TGTGCCAGCAGCTTAGCACTAGCTGATTACGAGCAGTACTTC
TRBV15,NA,TRBJ1-4,NA,CATSRDPVGATNEKLFF,TGTGCCACCAGCAGAGATCCCGTGGGTGCAACTAATGAAAAACTGTTTTTT